This T cell receptor (beta chain) was found in a study of prognosis after radiotherapy for stage I lung cancer. Study context: No patient had concurrent therapy with stereotactic body radiotherapy. Distant metastasis occurred in a handful of patients at a median of roughly seven months after radiotherapy, while approximately 15 showed no significant progression. Regarding the study as a whole: Patients with distant metastases had lower Shannon entropy after stereotactic body radiation therapy.

Amplicons of TCR beta CDR3 were generated from genomic DNA by two-round multiplex PCR. For every TRBV and TRBJ gene, a specific primer was used in first-round PCR. MiXCR, run by TCRdb on the multiplex PCR reads, gives a single entry per CDR3 protein. The profile shows roughly 30,000 distinct CDR3 sequences, 40% to 55% of them singletons. On this clonotype itself: The antigen is undetermined.

The ends were cut back, 1 base at V and 8 bases at J, with 12 bases in the middle. The CDR3 consists of 15 residues. The input for sequencing was PBMCs, taken before or after stereotactic body radiation therapy (not recorded which). The chain couples TRBV12-3 or TRBV12-4 to TRBJ1-6, with D tentatively TRBD1 (5 bases). The receptor was derived from a donor over 45 with non-small cell lung cancer. CDR3 sequence reads: CASSLEGGDYSPLHF. CDR3 coding DNA: TGTGCCAGCAGTTTAGAAGGAGGGGATTATTCACCCCTCCACTTT.